This section outlines one TCR beta chain sequence together with its context. No antigen is known for it. The data stem from a study of CD8+ T cells in alopecia areata. Overall study findings and caveats: Sequenced scalp T cells also include alphabeta T cells resident in normal skin. Sharing of TCRs across patients appeared less clear than in mice, possibly for HLA-related reasons. Clonality in lesional scalp, especially alopecia totalis/universalis, exceeded that of normal scalp.

Germline V gene data show CDR1 as SGHRS and CDR2 as YFSETQ. CDR3 size: 13 residues. V was clipped by 4 bases and J by 2 bases, with 9 bases between them. Following extraction, RNA underwent reverse transcription to cDNA, which served as the sequencing template. Data came from immunoSEQ multiplex PCR; TCRdb stores just in-frame clones and leaves some out. The data hold about 130,000 clones, with around 60% observed a single time. The chain uses TRBV5-1 and TRBJ2-5; D is ambiguous. This TCR was sampled from a human donor with alopecia areata. Sequenced here: CD4+ T cells sorted from blood, sampled at week 0. CDR3 bases: TGCGCCAGCAGCGAAAGCAGTCAAGAGACCCAGTACTTC. Its protein is CASSESSQETQYF.